This T cell receptor (beta chain) originates from a study of cytomegalovirus exposure and HLA in healthy donors. Study observations and caveats: Later, an analysis found that TCR clusters from the first cohort tended to co-occur in the 120 validation repertoires.

As regards this clone: What it recognizes is unknown.

Sequenced by immunoSEQ multiplex PCR; TCRdb stores in-frame clones only, minus some. The table has some 180,000 clones, around 80% seen once; the top ten hold 1% to 1.5%. This sequence was found in a woman in her 30s in good health and CMV-seronegative. Input material: PBMCs.

In DNA, the CDR3 is TGTGCCAGCAGTCCGCACGCGGGGGTTTCCTACGAGCAGTACTTC. It specifies CASSPHAGVSYEQYF. This chain uses TRBV28 with TRBJ2-7, with 7 bases fitting TRBD2. The CDR3 has 15 residues. Germline V lookup: CDR1 MDHEN, CDR2 SYDVKM. V trimming: 5 bases; J trimming: 1 base; junction bases outside the gene matches: 8.